The rows below give T cell receptor beta chains drawn from one sample of a study of T cell changes during pregnancy in multiple sclerosis. The data were produced by immunoSEQ multiplex PCR, yet TCRdb's version contains in-frame clones alone and is incomplete. The sample records tens of thousands of clones, approximately 92% being singletons. The source was peripheral blood, collected after pregnancy. The receptors here all came from a female donor with multiple sclerosis, enrolled in a pregnancy study. The CDR3 runs from the conserved cysteine through the conserved F or W. The order of the fields is J gene, D gene, clone size, V gene, CDR3 protein, CDR3 DNA. D genes are given only for firm matches. Clone size appears in some rows only: once, few, many, or a class for an expanded clone.

J gene: TRBJ2-5
D gene: TRBD2
clone size: .
V gene: TRBV7-7
CDR3 protein: CASSSGLAGGETQYF
CDR3 DNA: TGTGCTAGCAGCTCCGGACTAGCGGGGGGAGAGACCCAGTACTTC

J gene: TRBJ1-6
D gene: TRBD1
clone size: .
V gene: TRBV5-1
CDR3 protein: CASRRTGDNSPLHF
CDR3 DNA: TGCGCCAGCAGGAGGACAGGGGATAATTCACCCCTCCACTTT

J gene: TRBJ2-3
D gene: .
clone size: .
V gene: TRBV20-1
CDR3 protein: CSAGAADTQYF
CDR3 DNA: TGCAGTGCTGGGGCGGCAGATACGCAGTATTTT

J gene: TRBJ2-3
D gene: TRBD2
clone size: .
V gene: TRBV19
CDR3 protein: CASRDRLAGTLTDTQYF
CDR3 DNA: TGTGCCAGTAGGGACCGACTAGCGGGGACCCTCACAGATACGCAGTATTTT

J gene: TRBJ1-2
D gene: TRBD1
clone size: .
V gene: TRBV6-4
CDR3 protein: CASSVPSGGVGYTF
CDR3 DNA: TGTGCCAGCAGTGTCCCCTCAGGGGGCGTAGGCTACACCTTC

J gene: TRBJ1-5
D gene: .
clone size: .
V gene: TRBV19
CDR3 protein: CASRSSPLNQPQHF
CDR3 DNA: TGTGCCAGTAGATCCAGTCCCCTCAATCAGCCCCAGCATTTT

J gene: TRBJ2-1
D gene: TRBD1
clone size: once
V gene: TRBV9
CDR3 protein: CASSVVDRASEQFF
CDR3 DNA: TGTGCCAGCAGCGTAGTGGACAGGGCTAGTGAGCAGTTCTTC

J gene: TRBJ2-3
D gene: .
clone size: .
V gene: TRBV7-9
CDR3 protein: CASSSRLGADTQYF
CDR3 DNA: TGTGCCAGCAGCTCCCGACTCGGGGCAGATACGCAGTATTTT

J gene: TRBJ2-2
D gene: TRBD1
clone size: .
V gene: TRBV2
CDR3 protein: CASSARTGNTGELFF
CDR3 DNA: TGTGCCAGCAGTGCTAGGACAGGGAACACCGGGGAGCTGTTTTTT

J gene: TRBJ2-3
D gene: TRBD2
clone size: .
V gene: TRBV19
CDR3 protein: CASSLGLAGGSTDTQYF
CDR3 DNA: TGTGCCAGTAGTTTAGGACTAGCGGGTGGTAGCACAGATACGCAGTATTTT

J gene: TRBJ1-1
D gene: .
clone size: .
V gene: TRBV5-6
CDR3 protein: CASSFRGNQAFF
CDR3 DNA: TGTGCCAGCAGCTTCAGGGGAAATCAAGCTTTCTTT

J gene: TRBJ1-1
D gene: .
clone size: .
V gene: TRBV15
CDR3 protein: CATSTRGLNTEAFF
CDR3 DNA: TGTGCCACCAGCACTAGGGGATTGAACACTGAAGCTTTCTTT

J gene: TRBJ1-1
D gene: TRBD1
clone size: .
V gene: TRBV6-1
CDR3 protein: CASSVDRVTITEAFF
CDR3 DNA: TGTGCCAGCAGTGTGGACAGGGTGACTATCACTGAAGCTTTCTTT

J gene: TRBJ2-7
D gene: .
clone size: .
V gene: TRBV11-2
CDR3 protein: CASSSRLRLHEQYF
CDR3 DNA: TGTGCCAGCAGCTCCCGACTGCGTCTCCACGAGCAGTACTTC

J gene: TRBJ1-6
D gene: .
clone size: .
V gene: TRBV9
CDR3 protein: CASSVDPGNNSPLHF
CDR3 DNA: TGTGCCAGCAGCGTAGACCCGGGGAACAATTCACCCCTCCACTTT

J gene: TRBJ1-6
D gene: TRBD1
clone size: .
V gene: TRBV5-1
CDR3 protein: CASTSPTWDRDSPLHF
CDR3 DNA: TGCGCCAGCACCTCGCCTACTTGGGACAGGGATTCACCCCTCCACTTT

J gene: TRBJ1-2
D gene: TRBD1
clone size: once
V gene: TRBV27
CDR3 protein: CASSLRGQGGGKGYTF
CDR3 DNA: TGTGCCAGCAGTTTGAGGGGACAGGGGGGAGGGAAGGGCTACACCTTC

J gene: TRBJ1-2
D gene: .
clone size: .
V gene: TRBV4-3
CDR3 protein: CASSPGGASYGYTF
CDR3 DNA: TGCGCCAGCAGCCCAGGAGGGGCGAGCTATGGCTACACCTTC

J gene: TRBJ2-2
D gene: TRBD2
clone size: once
V gene: TRBV7-2
CDR3 protein: CASSLLDRGAGELFF
CDR3 DNA: TGTGCCAGCAGCTTACTCGATCGGGGGGCCGGGGAGCTGTTTTTT

J gene: TRBJ1-5
D gene: TRBD1
clone size: .
V gene: TRBV7-8
CDR3 protein: CASNTDRANQPQHF
CDR3 DNA: TGTGCCAGCAACACCGACAGGGCGAATCAGCCCCAGCATTTT

J gene: TRBJ1-1
D gene: .
clone size: .
V gene: TRBV2
CDR3 protein: CASSESPTLGGTEAFF
CDR3 DNA: TGTGCCAGCAGTGAAAGTCCTACTCTCGGGGGGACTGAAGCTTTCTTT

J gene: TRBJ2-6
D gene: .
clone size: .
V gene: TRBV29-1
CDR3 protein: CSVREGGGANVLTF
CDR3 DNA: TGCAGCGTTAGAGAGGGAGGTGGGGCCAACGTCCTGACTTTC

J gene: TRBJ2-3
D gene: .
clone size: .
V gene: TRBV19
CDR3 protein: CASSIAEWAGDTQYF
CDR3 DNA: TGTGCCAGTAGTATAGCCGAGTGGGCGGGGGATACGCAGTATTTT

J gene: TRBJ1-1
D gene: .
clone size: .
V gene: TRBV6-5
CDR3 protein: CASSIWGGANAEAFF
CDR3 DNA: TGTGCCAGCAGTATATGGGGGGGGGCGAACGCTGAAGCTTTCTTT

J gene: TRBJ1-4
D gene: TRBD1
clone size: .
V gene: TRBV27
CDR3 protein: CASSSRQGGAGEKLFF
CDR3 DNA: TGTGCCAGCAGTTCGAGGCAAGGGGGCGCGGGGGAAAAACTGTTTTTT

J gene: TRBJ1-1
D gene: .
clone size: .
V gene: TRBV10-3
CDR3 protein: CAISDGRGTAFF
CDR3 DNA: TGTGCCATCAGTGATGGGAGGGGAACGGCTTTCTTT